These 12 T cell receptor beta chains originate from one sample sequenced in a study of Graves' ophthalmopathy and Graves' hyperthyroidism. RNA transcripts provided the template for amplifying TCR beta CDR3 regions. RT-PCR was first run with HTBI primers, then multiplex PCR in a second round. Each CDR3 protein is one row after TCRdb ran MiXCR on the multiplex PCR reads. The sample includes over 500,000 distinct CDR3 sequences, 20% to 25% of them seen just once. The sequenced sample consisted of peripheral blood. The receptors were sampled from a woman aged 18-30 years with stable Graves' hyperthyroidism. Some clones in this sample may be carry-over from other donors' samples.

This clonotype showed up many times. This sequence joins TRBV30 and TRBJ1-1; no reliable D call. Germline assignment: CDR1 GTSNPN and CDR2 SVGIG (reference sequence). V was clipped by 0 bases and J by 7 bases, with 12 bases between them. The CDR3 is 13 amino acids. The DNA for the CDR3 is TGTGCCTGGAGTGTAACCAGTGGCCTTGAAGCTTTCTTT. The encoded protein is CAWSVTSGLEAFF.

A note on this clonotype: The missing conserved phenylalanine or tryptophan at the end of this CDR3 makes a read error likely. This chain connects TRBV12-3 or TRBV12-4 to TRBJ1-1, with 8 bases lining up with TRBD1. V was pared by 7 bases and J by 8 bases, with 15 bases of the junction left unmatched. The CDR3 is 15 amino acids. The CDR3: CASKLVLGQGSEAFY. The CDR3 DNA follows: TGTGCCAGCAAGCTCGTGCTAGGACAGGGATCGGAAGCTTTCTAT.

The genes are TRBV20-1 and TRBJ1-1; 7 nucleotides line up with TRBD1. Germline V gene sequence: CDR1 DFQATT, CDR2 SNEGSKA (reference sequence). V gave up 6 bases and J gave up 7 bases; unmatched junction bases: 11. CDR3 length: 13 residues. In DNA, the CDR3 is TGCAGTGCCGATCGACAGGGCGAGGGTGAAGCTTTCTTT. Protein: CSADRQGEGEAFF.

This clonotype was found many times. The rearrangement uses TRBV7-8 and TRBJ2-2, with TRBD2 matching over 10 bases. The length of the CDR3 is 16 residues. CDR1 SGHVS and CDR2 FQNEAQ come from the germline V gene. The V segment lost 5 bases and the J segment 6 bases; nucleotides outside the gene matches: 9. The CDR3 DNA reads as TGTGCCAGCAGCGTACCGGGACTAGCGTCCCCCGGGGAGCTGTTTTTT. Its protein product is CASSVPGLASPGELFF.

Remarks on this clonotype: Here the CDR3 omits its conserved ending phenylalanine or tryptophan, so a read error is the likely source. The V and J genes are TRBV3-1 and TRBJ2-7; 12 nucleotides line up with TRBD2. Germline V gene sequence: CDR1 LGHDT, CDR2 YNNKEL (reference sequence). The CDR3 runs 18 residues. V lost 1 base and J lost 5; bases outside the gene matches: 12. The CDR3 loop is CASSQANFLAGGPNEQYL. The CDR3 DNA follows: TGTGCCAGCAGCCAAGCTAACTTCCTAGCGGGGGGGCCAAACGAGCAGTACTTG.

This clonotype was counted at least ten times. This chain uses TRBV10-3 with TRBJ2-7, with TRBD2 matching 7 bases. CDR3 size: 12 residues. The J segment lost 4 bases and the V segment lost 8 bases, leaving 5 bases of the junction unmatched. Looked up from germline, CDR1 is ENHRY and CDR2 is SYGVKD. The CDR3 DNA reads as TGTGCCATCGGGCTAGCGGATTACGAGCAGTACTTC. Its protein product is CAIGLADYEQYF.

This clonotype has a handful of counts. The V and J genes are TRBV3-1 and TRBJ1-1, with TRBD1 identical over 7 bases. CDR3 length equals 14 residues. V gave up 4 bases and J gave up 5 bases; unmatched junction bases: 7. CDR1 is LGHDT and CDR2 is YNNKEL in the germline V gene (reference sequence). In DNA, the CDR3 is TGTGCCAGCAGCCCTTCCATACAGGGGACTGAAGCTTTCTTT. As protein: CASSPSIQGTEAFF.

With regard to this clonotype: A single base separates this from a much larger clone, so it may be a read error. The CDR3 is CSSSIRRGDQPQHF. The CDR3 DNA reads as TGTTCCAGTAGTATAAGGCGGGGGGATCAGCCCCAGCATTTT. The V gene is TRBV19, the J gene TRBJ1-5; D possibly corresponds to TRBD1 (5 bases). Per the germline V gene, CDR1 is LNHDA and CDR2 is SQIVND (reference sequence). The CDR3 has 14 amino acids.

This clonotype was found many times. V is TRBV15 and J is TRBJ1-5; maybe TRBD1 (5 bases). CDR1 and CDR2 from the germline V gene are LNHNV and YYDKDF (reference sequence). V shed 5 bases and J shed 1 base, with 12 bases lying between them. CDR3 size: 15 residues. CDR3 sequence reads: CATSPRGGSNQPQHF. CDR3 sequence (DNA): TGTGCCACCAGCCCACGGGGGGGAAGCAATCAGCCCCAGCATTTT.

This clonotype was detected many times. This chain joins TRBV12-3 or TRBV12-4 and TRBJ2-7; 9 nucleotides agree with TRBD2. J was trimmed by 0 bases and V by 3 bases; bases with no gene match: 9. The CDR3 runs to 17 residues. CDR3 in amino acids: CASSFKTSGSTSYEQYF. The DNA for the CDR3 is TGTGCCAGCAGTTTTAAGACTAGCGGTTCAACCTCCTACGAGCAGTACTTC.

CDR3 protein: CASSLEPGYTEAFF. The CDR3 DNA follows: TGCGCCAGCAGCTTGGAGCCGGGGTACACTGAAGCTTTCTTT. This rearrangement joins TRBV5-1 to TRBJ1-1, with unresolved D. The CDR3 extends over 14 amino acids. The germline CDR1 and CDR2 sequences are SGHRS and YFSETQ. With 0 bases removed from V and 3 bases from J, the gap between germline ends came to 9 bases.

The chain joins TRBV20-1 to TRBJ2-3; D unresolved. The CDR3 runs 14 residues. Per the germline V gene, CDR1 is DFQATT and CDR2 is SNEGSKA (reference sequence). The CDR3 loop reads CSLPSERTTDTQYF. The DNA for the CDR3 is TGCAGCCTACCTTCAGAGAGAACAACAGATACGCAGTATTTT.